The next 13 T cell receptor beta chains were all read from a single sample in a study of blood T cell repertoires in COVID-19. Sequencing was performed with immunoSEQ multiplex PCR; in TCRdb, only in-frame clones are kept and a portion is missing. The sample has over 150,000 clones; around 80% are singletons. Sample: peripheral blood. These receptors all stem from a human donor with acute or convalescent COVID-19. The donor label of this sample is uncertain.

About this clone itself: One end of the junction does not line up with germline, which may come from a read error. This chain joins TRBV19 and TRBJ2-1; 11 bases agree with TRBD2. The CDR3 covers 12 residues. CDR1 and CDR2 from the germline V gene are LNHDA and SQIVND (reference sequence). In DNA form, the CDR3 reads TGTGCCAGTACCCTACTAGCGGGAGCCCCGGTCTTC. Translation: CASTLLAGAPVF.

V and J are TRBV10-3 and TRBJ2-1, with TRBD1 matching 10 bases. V lost 10 bases, J lost 8 bases, and 11 bases stayed unmatched. This CDR3 has 14 amino acids. The germline gives CDR1 ENHRY, CDR2 SYGVKD. The CDR3 nucleotides read TGTGCCACCGCCGGACAGGGGGGGAAGGATGAGCAGTTCTTC. It encodes CATAGQGGKDEQFF.

This rearrangement joins TRBV2 to TRBJ2-1, with D maybe TRBD2 (5 bases). In germline, CDR1 is SNHLY, CDR2 FYNNEI. V was cut by 2 bases and J by 5 bases, with 7 bases left in between. CDR3 length: 13 amino acids. This chain's CDR3 is CASSERRNNEQFF. CDR3 in DNA: TGTGCCAGCAGTGAAAGGAGGAACAATGAGCAGTTCTTC.

V and J are TRBV2 and TRBJ1-2, with 9 bases that match TRBD1. V lost 7 bases and J lost 5; bases outside the gene matches: 5. This CDR3 has 13 amino acids. CDR1 SNHLY and CDR2 FYNNEI come from the germline V gene. CDR3 sequence: CASKRDREYGYTF. In nucleotides, the CDR3 is TGTGCCAGCAAACGGGACAGGGAATATGGCTACACCTTC.

This chain uses TRBV3-1 (or the pseudogene TRBV3-2) with TRBJ2-7; D remains unclear. Germline V lookup: CDR1 LGHDT, CDR2 YNNKEL (reference sequence). The CDR3 totals 14 residues. V was clipped by 2 bases and J by 6 bases, with 14 bases between them. The CDR3 DNA reads TGTGCCAGCAGCCAAAGAAGATTTATTAGCGAGCAGTACTTC. As protein: CASSQRRFISEQYF.

The chain couples TRBV11-2 to TRBJ2-1; 10 nucleotides match TRBD2. Germline V gene sequence: CDR1 SGHAT, CDR2 FQNNGV. The CDR3 consists of 16 residues. V was clipped by 5 bases and J by 4 bases; unmatched bases: 8. The CDR3 reads CASSPTGTSAYNEQFF. DNA for the CDR3: TGTGCCAGCAGCCCCACCGGGACTAGCGCGTACAATGAGCAGTTCTTC.

The count of this clone is one. The J gene is TRBJ2-1, the V gene TRBV6-5, with a tentative D call TRBD2 (5 bases). V lost 6 bases and J lost 0, with 12 bases in between. In germline, CDR1 is MNHEY, CDR2 SVGAGI. The length of the CDR3 is 15 residues. This chain's CDR3 is CASSGLSSSYNEQFF. CDR3 sequence (DNA): TGTGCCAGCAGCGGACTTTCGAGCTCCTACAATGAGCAGTTCTTC.

This sequence joins TRBV6-5 and TRBJ1-6, with D maybe TRBD1 (6 bases). This CDR3 comprises 14 residues. Trimming took off 9 bases at V and 6 bases at J, with 15 bases between the two ends. Germline V gives CDR1 MNHEY, CDR2 SVGAGI. The CDR3, as DNA: TGTGCCAGTAAAGTTGGACAGCTTAATTCACCCCTCCACTTT. Protein sequence: CASKVGQLNSPLHF.

In regard to this clone: The junction and the germline gene differ at one end; a read error may be behind it. At the DNA level, this CDR3 is encoded by other sequences in the same sample as well. The V call is TRBV5-5, the J call TRBJ2-1, with 14 positions matching TRBD2. This CDR3 region has 20 residues. Germline CDR1 SGHKS, CDR2 YYEKEE (reference sequence). In DNA, the CDR3 is TGTGCCAGCAGCCTCCGAGGGACTAGCGGGAGAGCCAGCACCTACAATGAGCAATTCTTC. Residues: CASSLRGTSGRASTYNEQFF.

This clone has just a few counts. The V gene is TRBV30, the J gene TRBJ1-2, with a tentative D call TRBD1 (5 bases). Germline assignment: CDR1 GTSNPN and CDR2 SVGIG (reference sequence). The V end lost 3 bases, the J end lost 5 bases, and 10 bases lay between the germline ends. The CDR3 runs to 12 residues. The CDR3: CAWRDGQYGYTF. The CDR3, as DNA: TGTGCCTGGAGAGATGGACAATATGGCTACACCTTC.

CDR3 region: CARQGVAPIQQETQYF. The CDR3 coding sequence is TGTGCCAGACAGGGGGTGGCCCCAATCCAGCAAGAGACCCAGTACTTC. The chain links TRBV7-8 to TRBJ2-5, with 8 positions matching TRBD1. Trimming removed 9 bases from V and 2 bases from J; junction bases left unmatched: 14. The CDR3 has 16 residues. CDR1 is SGHVS, CDR2 FQNEAQ, per germline.

This sequence joins TRBV5-4 and TRBJ1-2; 10 bases line up with TRBD1. Germline V lookup: CDR1 SGHNT, CDR2 YYREEE (reference sequence). J was trimmed by 7 bases and V by 0 bases; bases with no gene match: 6. There are 15 residues in the CDR3. The CDR3, as DNA: TGTGCCAGCAGCTTGGAGGGACAGGGGCTTGGTGGCTACACCTTC. The encoded protein is CASSLEGQGLGGYTF.

The CDR3 spells CASSLAGTSGTSSYNEQFF. The CDR3 DNA sequence: TGTGCCAGCAGCTTAGCAGGGACTAGCGGGACGAGCTCCTACAATGAGCAGTTCTTC. J is TRBJ2-1 and V is TRBV7-3, with 13 bases lining up with TRBD2. V shed 2 bases, J shed 0 bases, and the junction held 7 bases outside the gene matches. Germline V gives CDR1 SGHTA, CDR2 FQGTGA. This CDR3 contains 19 residues.